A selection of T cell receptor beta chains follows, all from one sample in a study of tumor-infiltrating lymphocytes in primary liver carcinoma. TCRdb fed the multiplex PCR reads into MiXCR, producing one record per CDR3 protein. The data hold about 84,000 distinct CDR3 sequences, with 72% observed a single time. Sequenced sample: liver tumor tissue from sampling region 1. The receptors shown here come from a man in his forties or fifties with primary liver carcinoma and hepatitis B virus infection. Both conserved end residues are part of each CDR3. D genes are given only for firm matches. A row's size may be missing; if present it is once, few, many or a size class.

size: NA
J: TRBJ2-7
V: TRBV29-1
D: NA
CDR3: CSTKGNSYEQYF
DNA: TGCAGCACCAAAGGCAACTCCTACGAGCAGTATTTC

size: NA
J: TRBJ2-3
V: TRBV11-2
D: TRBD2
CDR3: CTSSPPTSGSTDTQYF
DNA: TGTACCAGCAGCCCCCCGACTAGCGGTAGTACAGATACGCAGTATTTT

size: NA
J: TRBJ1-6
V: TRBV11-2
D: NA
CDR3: CASSPRAGLLNSPLHF
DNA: TGTGCCAGCAGCCCCCGGGCAGGCTTACTTAATTCACCCCTCCACTTT

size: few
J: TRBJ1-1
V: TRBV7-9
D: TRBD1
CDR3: CASSLAEGQSEAFF
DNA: TGTGCCAGCAGCTTAGCTGAGGGACAGTCCGAAGCTTTCTTT

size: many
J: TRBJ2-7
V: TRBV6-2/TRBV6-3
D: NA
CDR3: CASSLGRSDSYEQYF
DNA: TGTGCCAGCAGTTTGGGCAGGTCCGACTCCTACGAGCAGTACTTC

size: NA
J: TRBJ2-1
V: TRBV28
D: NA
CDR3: CASSLLRGASSGGTSYSEQFF
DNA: TGTGCCAGCAGTTTATTAAGGGGAGCCTCCAGCGGCGGGACCTCCTACAGTGAGCAGTTCTTC

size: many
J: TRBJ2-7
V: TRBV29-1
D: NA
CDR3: CSVEEDTYEQYF
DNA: TGCAGCGTTGAAGAGGATACCTACGAGCAGTACTTC

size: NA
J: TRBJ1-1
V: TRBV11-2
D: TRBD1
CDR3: CAAAEWGQGFGAEAFF
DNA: TGTGCAGCAGCCGAATGGGGACAGGGGTTCGGCGCTGAAGCTTTCTTT

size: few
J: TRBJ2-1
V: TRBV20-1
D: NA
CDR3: CSADGRAGGHNEQFF
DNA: TGCAGTGCTGACGGACGAGCAGGCGGCCACAATGAGCAGTTCTTC

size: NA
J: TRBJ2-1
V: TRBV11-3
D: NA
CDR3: CASSPGDSNNAQFF
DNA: TGTGCCAGCAGCCCGGGGGACTCTAACAATGCGCAGTTCTTC

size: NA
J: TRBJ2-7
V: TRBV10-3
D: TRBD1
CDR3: CVINDTGTGGKYEQYF
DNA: TGTGTCATCAATGATACCGGGACAGGGGGCAAGTACGAGCAGTACTTC

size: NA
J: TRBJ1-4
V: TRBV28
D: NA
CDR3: CANRTGSRLYEKLFF
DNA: TGTGCCAACAGAACGGGGTCGAGGCTGTATGAAAAACTGTTTTTT

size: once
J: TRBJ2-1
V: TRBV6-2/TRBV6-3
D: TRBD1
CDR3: CACSLLRTGGGNEQFF
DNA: TGTGCGTGCAGTCTTCTACGGACAGGGGGGGGGAATGAGCAGTTCTTC

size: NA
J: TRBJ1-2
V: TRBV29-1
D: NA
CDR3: CSVREHGCGYTF
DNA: TGCAGCGTTAGGGAACATGGGTGTGGCTACACCTTC

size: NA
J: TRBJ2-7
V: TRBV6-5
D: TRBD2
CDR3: CAGSYSLTGLAGAEQYF
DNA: TGTGCCGGCAGTTACTCACTAACAGGACTAGCGGGAGCCGAGCAGTACTTC